Following are 4 T cell receptor beta chains from one sample sequenced in a study of OX40 agonist ivuxolimab in advanced cancers. Sequencing was performed with immunoSEQ multiplex PCR; in TCRdb, only in-frame clones are kept and a portion is missing. The sample lists 50,000 to 65,000 clones, around nine tenths occurring once. Specimen: CD4+ or CD8+ T cells sorted from blood, collected in a trial of the OX40 agonist ivuxolimab. The receptors here all came from an adult with an advanced solid tumor such as melanoma, head and neck, liver or kidney cancer.

J is TRBJ2-5 and V is TRBV14, with 10 bases lining up with TRBD2. This CDR3 spans 18 amino acids. Germline V CDR1 and CDR2: SGHDN, FVKESK. Trimming took 0 bases from V and 5 from J; bases not matched to a gene: 12. This CDR3 reads CASSQDRRGTSELETQYF. For the CDR3, the DNA is TGTGCCAGCAGCCAAGATCGACGCGGGACTAGCGAATTGGAGACCCAGTACTTC.

The gene calls are TRBV28 and TRBJ1-2; D unresolved. Germline CDR1 reads MDHEN; CDR2 reads SYDVKM. Trimming cost V 10 bases and J 7 bases, with 13 bases left between them. The CDR3 length is 11 residues. The CDR3 coding sequence is TGTGCCACACTTATAAGTTCTGGCTACACCTTC. Protein sequence: CATLISSGYTF.

This clone was seen a single time. The gene calls are TRBV21-1 and TRBJ2-5; the table's D call, TRBD2, has no DNA check behind it. TRBV21-1 is noted as a pseudogene. The CDR3 runs 16 residues. The CDR3 is CASSRGLAGDQETQYF. Here the CDR3 DNA reads TGTGCCAGCAGCAGGGGACTAGCGGGAGACCAAGAGACCCAGTACTTC.

CDR3 nucleotides: TGCGCCAGCAGCCAAGGGGACAGGGGTAACATTCAGTACTTC. It encodes CASSQGDRGNIQYF. The chain employs TRBV4-3 and TRBJ2-4; 10 nucleotides line up with TRBD1. V dropped 1 base and J dropped 7; count of bases not matched to a gene: 1. Germline lookup yields CDR1 LGHNA and CDR2 YSLEER. This CDR3 comprises 14 residues.